Presented here are 8 T cell receptor beta chains from one specimen sequenced in a study of OX40 agonist ivuxolimab in advanced cancers. TCRdb's copy holds only in-frame clones and misses some; the assay was immunoSEQ multiplex PCR. Here the sample spans fewer than 90,000 clones, 80% to 90% being singletons. Material: CD4+ or CD8+ T cells sorted from blood, obtained in a trial of the OX40 agonist ivuxolimab. Receptor source: an adult with an advanced solid tumor such as melanoma, head and neck, liver or kidney cancer.

V is TRBV6-1 and J is TRBJ1-4; D uncertain. V was clipped by 4 bases and J by 8 bases, with 20 bases between them. The CDR3 has 16 amino acids. Looked up from germline, CDR1 is MNHNS and CDR2 is SASEGT. CDR3 nucleotides: TGTGCCAGCAGTGCAACCCAACCGAGAGGCAGGGAAAAACTGTTTTTT. Residues: CASSATQPRGREKLFF.

This clone was observed a single time. The V gene is TRBV6-5, the J gene TRBJ2-1; 9 bases are shared with TRBD1. Germline assignment: CDR1 MNHEY and CDR2 SVGAGI. This CDR3 has 16 residues. The V segment lost 2 bases and the J segment 1 base; nucleotides outside the gene matches: 3. As DNA, the CDR3 is TGTGCCAGCAGTTACAGTGGGACAGGGTCCTACAATGAGCAGTTCTTC. Translating gives CASSYSGTGSYNEQFF.

V and J are TRBV6-5 and TRBJ2-5; TRBD2 matches at 8 bases. Germline V gene sequence: CDR1 MNHEY, CDR2 SVGAGI. The CDR3 runs to 15 residues. Trimming removed 7 bases from V and 5 bases from J; junction bases left unmatched: 12. The CDR3 here is CASTQTGGPRETQYF. The CDR3 DNA follows: TGTGCCAGCACCCAGACGGGGGGGCCCCGGGAGACCCAGTACTTC.

J is TRBJ1-4 and V is TRBV28; TRBD1 agrees at 8 bases. CDR3 length: 18 amino acids. J lost 4 bases, V lost 5 bases, and 15 bases had no gene match. In germline, CDR1 is MDHEN, CDR2 SYDVKM. The CDR3 DNA follows: TGTGCCAGCAGTGGGGGGGTTGCCAGGGGGCTTAGTAATGAAAAACTGTTTTTT. This translates into CASSGGVARGLSNEKLFF.

The rearrangement uses TRBV28 and TRBJ1-1; no reliable D call. CDR1 is MDHEN and CDR2 is SYDVKM in the germline V gene. V was cut by 1 base and J by 10 bases, with 10 bases left in between. The CDR3 is 12 amino acids. The CDR3 DNA sequence: TGTGCCAGCAGTTTATCGGGAGTAGCAGCTTTCTTT. Amino acids: CASSLSGVAAFF.

This chain joins TRBV11-2 and TRBJ1-1; the match to TRBD1 covers 7 bases. There are 13 residues in the CDR3. Germline CDR1 reads SGHAT; CDR2 reads FQNNGV. Trimming removed 8 bases from V and 4 bases from J; junction bases left unmatched: 7. The CDR3 spells CASRYPGGTEAFF. The CDR3 region has the DNA TGTGCCAGCCGATATCCAGGGGGCACTGAAGCTTTCTTT.

This clone appeared a single time. J is TRBJ1-6 and V is TRBV21-1; the table names TRBD1, a call not compared with the DNA. TRBV21-1 is deemed a pseudogene. The CDR3 sequence is 18 residues long. In nucleotides, the CDR3 is TGTGCCAGCAGCAAAGTTAGCCAGGGAAGCTCCTATAATTCACCCCTCCACTTT. Its protein is CASSKVSQGSSYNSPLHF.

The chain has TRBV14 and TRBJ1-1; 7 nucleotides agree with TRBD1. Germline lookup yields CDR1 SGHDN and CDR2 FVKESK. This CDR3 is built from 17 residues. Trimming took 2 bases from V and 4 from J; bases not matched to a gene: 13. CDR3 nucleotides: TGTGCCAGCAGCCAAACACAATGGGACAGCACATTCACTGAAGCTTTCTTT. As protein: CASSQTQWDSTFTEAFF.